The T cell receptor beta chain described here comes from a study of control samples from healthy donors and cancer patients. CDR3 size: 13 residues. Between the trimmed V and J ends, which lost 2 bases and 5 bases, there was a span of 10 bases. Per germline, CDR1 KGHSH and CDR2 LQKENI. Assay: immunoSEQ multiplex PCR; the TCRdb copy retains only in-frame clones and omits some. The data contain around 59,000 clones, around 90% of them seen just once; the ten biggest clones take up about 1.5%. The receptor's source is a man aged 40-49 years with colorectal cancer. The chain employs TRBV18 and TRBJ2-7; D is ambiguous. The sequenced sample was PBMCs. Written as DNA, the CDR3 is TGTGCCAGCTCACCAAACGTTCAGAACGAGCAGTACTTC. Translating it yields CASSPNVQNEQYF.